The 27 T cell receptor beta chains listed next were all sequenced from one sample in a study of T cell repertoires in ileal Crohn's disease. Only in-frame clones appear in the TCRdb table, and some are missing; sequencing was by immunoSEQ multiplex PCR. The sample contains 7,000 or so clones, approximately 75% of which appear only once. Sequences were obtained from ileal tissue. These receptor sequences come from an adult with Crohn's disease.

The genes are TRBV11-2 and TRBJ2-7, with TRBD1 matching 9 bases. Germline V gene sequence: CDR1 SGHAT, CDR2 FQNNGV. V trimming: 6 bases; J trimming: 3 bases; junction bases outside the gene matches: 6. This CDR3 is built from 14 residues. In DNA, the CDR3 is TGTGCCAGCAGTGTCGTGGACAGGGGCTACGAGCAGTACTTC. Translation: CASSVVDRGYEQYF.

The rearrangement links TRBV6-1 to TRBJ2-7, with a weak D call TRBD2 (6 bases). CDR1 is MNHNS, CDR2 SASEGT, per germline. Trimming took 5 bases from V and 3 from J, leaving 11 bases between them. The CDR3 extends over 13 amino acids. CDR3 sequence reads: CASSWEDNYEQYF. CDR3 sequence (DNA): TGTGCCAGCAGTTGGGAGGATAACTACGAGCAGTACTTC.

On this clone: Within the sample, other DNA sequences also encode this same CDR3. J is TRBJ2-5 and V is TRBV28, with 10 bases matching TRBD1. Germline loops: CDR1 MDHEN, CDR2 SYDVKM. V lost 4 bases to trimming and J lost 5 bases; unmatched junction nucleotides: 4. CDR3 length: 14 amino acids. The CDR3 loop is CASSSTGGGETQYF. The CDR3 coding sequence is TGTGCCAGCAGTTCGACAGGGGGCGGGGAGACCCAGTACTTC. The complete variable domain, with remaining parts taken from reference TRBV28 and TRBJ2-5, reads DVKVTQSSRYLVKRTGEKVFLECVQDMDHENMFWYRQDPGLGLRLIYFSYDVKMKEKGDIPEGYSVSREKKERFSLILESASTNQTSMYLCASSSTGGGETQYFGPGTRLLVL.

This chain uses TRBV10-3 with TRBJ2-1; 9 nucleotides line up with TRBD2. The V segment lost 8 bases and the J segment 5 bases; nucleotides outside the gene matches: 10. The CDR3 contains 15 residues. CDR1 and CDR2 from the germline V gene are ENHRY and SYGVKD. This CDR3 reads CAIGPPSGTNNEQFF. CDR3 DNA: TGTGCCATCGGACCACCTAGCGGGACAAACAATGAGCAGTTCTTC.

The rearrangement joins TRBV5-1 to TRBJ2-7; 8 bases agree with TRBD1. Germline CDR1 and CDR2: SGHRS and YFSETQ. J gave up 0 bases and V 4 bases, and 6 bases lay outside the gene matches. This CDR3 has 15 residues. The CDR3 loop reads CASSRDRGNSYEQYF. In DNA, the CDR3 is TGCGCCAGCAGCCGTGACAGGGGCAACTCCTACGAGCAGTACTTC. The variable domain in full, with the rest retrieved from reference TRBV5-1 and TRBJ2-7, is KAGVTQTPRYLIKTRGQQVTLSCSPISGHRSVSWYQQTPGQGLQFLFEYFSETQRNKGNFPGRFSGRQFSNSRSEMNVSTLELGDSALYLCASSRDRGNSYEQYFGPGTRLTVT.

J is TRBJ2-2 and V is TRBV5-1; possible D gene TRBD2, 5 bases. V lost 4 bases, J lost 3 bases, and 13 bases lay in between. The CDR3 length is 15 residues. Germline CDR1 reads SGHRS; CDR2 reads YFSETQ. CDR3 amino acids: CASSVSGRDTGELFF. For the CDR3, the DNA is TGCGCCAGCAGCGTCAGCGGAAGGGACACCGGGGAGCTGTTTTTT. Full variable domain (rest looked up from reference TRBV5-1 and TRBJ2-2): KAGVTQTPRYLIKTRGQQVTLSCSPISGHRSVSWYQQTPGQGLQFLFEYFSETQRNKGNFPGRFSGRQFSNSRSEMNVSTLELGDSALYLCASSVSGRDTGELFFGEGSRLTVL.

V usage is TRBV11-2 and J usage is TRBJ2-5; TRBD1 aligns across 9 bases. Germline values: CDR1 SGHAT, CDR2 FQNNGV. V lost 8 bases, J lost 4 bases, and 5 bases stayed unmatched. CDR3 length: 13 residues. CDR3 protein: CASGQGYRETQYF. DNA of the CDR3: TGTGCCAGCGGACAGGGGTATCGAGAGACCCAGTACTTC.

This clone showed up just once. This sequence joins TRBV9 and TRBJ1-5; D unclear. V gave up 1 base and J gave up 2 bases, with 10 bases separating them. The CDR3 sequence is 15 residues long. Germline assignment: CDR1 SGDLS and CDR2 YYNGEE. The DNA of the CDR3 is TGTGCCAGCAGCGTAAGCTCGCACGGCAATCAGCCCCAGCATTTT. This gives the protein CASSVSSHGNQPQHF.

The chain is built from TRBV28 and TRBJ1-1; weak D call: TRBD1 (5 bases). V shed 8 bases and J shed 0 bases, with 19 bases lying between them. The CDR3 contains 16 residues. The V gene's germline CDR1 is MDHEN and CDR2 SYDVKM. CDR3 protein: CASVGGYGRMNTEAFF. CDR3 sequence (DNA): TGTGCCAGCGTGGGGGGGTACGGCAGGATGAACACTGAAGCTTTCTTT.

The chain joins TRBV10-1 to TRBJ2-2; 9 positions agree with TRBD1. Germline values: CDR1 WNHNN, CDR2 SYGVQD (reference sequence). The CDR3 is 15 residues long. J gave up 4 bases and V 2 bases, and 2 bases lay outside the gene matches. Written as DNA, the CDR3 is TGCGCCAGCAGTGAGGAGGACAGGGGCACCGGGGAGCTGTTTTTT. Its translation: CASSEEDRGTGELFF.

Concerning this clone itself: This specimen includes other DNA sequences encoding the same CDR3. V and J are TRBV19 and TRBJ2-2; D might be TRBD2 (5 bases). There are 14 residues in the CDR3. Trimming left V 11 bases short and J 3 bases short, with 16 bases between. Per the germline V gene, CDR1 is LNHDA and CDR2 is SQIVND (reference sequence). The CDR3 here is CASSRGPYTGELFF. CDR3 DNA sequence: TGTGCCTCAAGTCGAGGGCCGTACACCGGGGAGCTGTTTTTT.

This chain links TRBV5-1 with TRBJ2-1; TRBD1 agrees at 7 bases. The CDR3 runs 13 residues. V was pared by 4 bases and J by 6 bases, with 4 bases of the junction left unmatched. CDR1 is SGHRS and CDR2 is YFSETQ in the germline V gene. This CDR3 reads CASSLDRVNEQFF. CDR3 DNA: TGCGCCAGCAGCCTCGACAGGGTCAATGAGCAGTTCTTC.

This rearrangement joins TRBV9 to TRBJ2-3; D perhaps matches TRBD2 (5 bases). Looked up from germline, CDR1 is SGDLS and CDR2 is YYNGEE. V was cut by 0 bases and J by 3 bases, with 11 bases left in between. The CDR3 contains 15 residues. The CDR3: CASSVGSGTTDTQYF. Written as DNA, the CDR3 is TGTGCCAGCAGCGTAGGTTCGGGAACAACAGATACGCAGTATTTT.

This chain uses TRBV5-6 with TRBJ1-2; 7 nucleotides line up with TRBD1. CDR1 and CDR2 from the germline V gene are SGHDT and YYEEEE. Trimming at V came to 4 bases and at J to 0 bases, leaving 9 bases not matched to a gene. This CDR3 region has 16 residues. DNA of the CDR3: TGTGCCAGCAGCGGGGAACCCGGGACAGCTAACTATGGCTACACCTTC. It codes for CASSGEPGTANYGYTF.

V and J are TRBV18 and TRBJ1-2; 9 positions agree with TRBD1. This CDR3 spans 14 amino acids. CDR1 and CDR2 (germline): KGHSH, LQKENI. Losses at the gene ends were 2 bases for V and 6 bases for J; bases not matched to a gene: 4. As DNA, the CDR3 is TGTGCCAGCTCACCAACGGACAGGGGCAATGGCTACACCTTC. Amino acids: CASSPTDRGNGYTF.

The rearrangement links TRBV4-3 to TRBJ1-1, with TRBD1 matching over 7 bases. The germline gives CDR1 LGHNA, CDR2 YSLEER. V trimming: 5 bases; J trimming: 5 bases; junction bases outside the gene matches: 17. The CDR3 contains 17 residues. CDR3 coding DNA: TGCGCCAGCAGCTACCAAGATCACACAGGGGACGTAACTGAAGCTTTCTTT. It codes for CASSYQDHTGDVTEAFF.

In its sample, this clone ranks as medium-sized (0.01 to 0.1%). J is TRBJ1-1 and V is TRBV6-4, with a weak D call TRBD1 (5 bases). Deletions cut 2 bases from V and 11 bases from J, with 9 bases between. The length of the CDR3 is 11 residues. CDR1 and CDR2 from the germline V gene are MRHNA and SNTAGT. Here the CDR3 reads CASSDAGRAFF. In DNA form, the CDR3 reads TGTGCCAGCAGTGACGCGGGGCGCGCTTTCTTT.

The chain employs TRBV6-5 and TRBJ1-5, with 8 positions matching TRBD1. In germline, CDR1 is MNHEY, CDR2 SVGAGI. The junction had 11 bases not matched to a gene; V was cut back by 4 bases and J by 9 bases. CDR3 size: 15 residues. The DNA of the CDR3 is TGTGCCAGCAGTTCGAGGACAGGGCAAGTTAGGCCCCAGCATTTT. This sequence encodes CASSSRTGQVRPQHF.

The chain is built from TRBV23-1 and TRBJ2-6, with D unclear. TRBV23-1 is labeled an ORF, and its function is uncertain. Trimming shortened V by 4 bases and J by 5 bases, and 24 bases separated the two germline ends. This CDR3 has 19 residues. The CDR3 DNA is TGCGCCAGCAGTCCTGATGGGCTACCGCAACAAAGTCGGGCCAACGTCCTGACTTTC. Protein product: CASSPDGLPQQSRANVLTF.

The J gene is TRBJ1-6, the V gene TRBV7-3, with 9 bases matching TRBD1. Losses at the gene ends were 5 bases for V and 6 bases for J; bases not matched to a gene: 5. This CDR3 contains 15 residues. From germline, CDR1 is SGHTA and CDR2 FQGTGA. DNA for the CDR3: TGTGCCAGCAGCGTTGGGACAGGGACTAATTCACCCCTCCACTTT. Protein product: CASSVGTGTNSPLHF.

This chain uses TRBV5-6 with TRBJ2-7, with 8 bases aligning to TRBD1. CDR1 and CDR2 from the germline V gene are SGHDT and YYEEEE. J gave up 5 bases and V 0 bases, and 10 bases lay outside the gene matches. There are 16 residues in the CDR3. The CDR3 DNA reads TGTGCCAGCAGCTTGGTTAAGAGACAGGGGATGCACGAGCAGTACTTC. The encoded protein is CASSLVKRQGMHEQYF.

In this sample, this clone turned up a few times. V and J are TRBV27 and TRBJ1-5; perhaps TRBD1 as D (6 bases). The V and J ends lost 6 bases and 5 bases respectively, with 8 bases between them. The germline V gene has CDR1 MNHEY and CDR2 SMNVEV (reference sequence). This CDR3 has 12 amino acids. CDR3 coding DNA: TGTGCCAGCAGGAACAGGGATCAGCCCCAGCATTTT. Amino acid sequence: CASRNRDQPQHF.

J is TRBJ2-1 and V is TRBV5-1; D possibly corresponds to TRBD1 (5 bases). The V end lost 4 bases, the J end lost 8 bases, and 10 bases lay between the germline ends. Germline-derived CDR1 and CDR2 are SGHRS and YFSETQ. CDR3 length equals 12 residues. CDR3 protein: CASSLTDHEQFF. In nucleotides, the CDR3 is TGCGCCAGCAGCCTGACAGACCATGAGCAGTTCTTC.

A note on this clone: Other DNA variants within this sample encode the same CDR3. The J gene is TRBJ2-3, the V gene TRBV2; 7 positions agree with TRBD1. V dropped 6 bases and J dropped 0; count of bases not matched to a gene: 6. The CDR3 length is 15 residues. In germline, CDR1 is SNHLY, CDR2 FYNNEI. The CDR3, as DNA: TGTGCCAGCAGCGCCGGGACAGCTAGCACAGATACGCAGTATTTT. This encodes CASSAGTASTDTQYF. Drawing the rest from reference TRBV2 and TRBJ2-3, the complete variable domain is EPEVTQTPSHQVTQMGQEVILRCVPISNHLYFYWYRQILGQKVEFLVSFYNNEISEKSEIFDDQFSVERPDGSNFTLKIRSTKLEDSAMYFCASSAGTASTDTQYFGPGTRLTVL.

This chain joins TRBV7-8 and TRBJ1-3, with 9 bases lining up with TRBD1. Germline V gene lookup returns CDR1 SGHVS and CDR2 FQNEAQ. V shed 3 bases, J shed 7 bases, and the junction held 4 bases outside the gene matches. CDR3 size: 14 residues. CDR3 bases: TGTGCCAGCAGCTTCCGGGACAGGGACAACACCATATATTTT. Protein sequence: CASSFRDRDNTIYF.

V is TRBV7-3 and J is TRBJ1-1; 12 bases align to TRBD1. The V gene's germline CDR1 is SGHTA and CDR2 FQGTGA. The V segment lost 8 bases and the J segment 4 bases; nucleotides outside the gene matches: 11. This CDR3 region has 16 residues. The CDR3 sequence: CASQPGQGASATEAFF. CDR3 in DNA: TGTGCCAGCCAACCGGGACAGGGGGCGTCAGCCACTGAAGCTTTCTTT.

The chain combines TRBV4-2 with TRBJ1-2; D not certain. The CDR3 is 15 residues long. Trimming stripped 4 bases from V and 7 bases from J, with 19 bases between. Germline V CDR1 and CDR2: LGHNA, YNFKEQ. This CDR3 is CASSLEARSFFGYTF. The CDR3 DNA reads as TGTGCCAGCAGCCTCGAGGCACGGTCCTTTTTTGGCTACACCTTC.